This TCR beta chain was recorded in a study of T cells in Graves' hyperthyroidism and ophthalmopathy. Hyperthyroidism, newly diagnosed and lasting under 2 months, affected patients aged 18 to 65. Exclusion followed for patients with uncontrolled infection, other autoimmune disease, pregnancy or lactation. Each diagnosis drew on symptoms, thyroxine, TRAb, thyroid ultrasound and orbital computed tomography findings. CDR3 length equals 14 residues. Germline values: CDR1 MNHNS, CDR2 SASEGT. The V end lost 6 bases, the J end lost 0 bases, and 11 bases lay between the germline ends. The TCR beta CDR3 regions underwent amplification using RNA transcripts as the source. The primer set for the first-round RT-PCR of the TCR CDR3 was HTBI. TCRdb re-called the multiplex PCR reads with MiXCR, one entry per CDR3 protein. The top ten hold 15% to 20% of the sample, which has hundreds of thousands of distinct CDR3 sequences, about a sixth seen once.

Sequencing used blood. This sequence originates from a woman aged 18 to 35 with Graves' hyperthyroidism. The rearrangement joins TRBV6-1 to TRBJ1-1; D is perhaps TRBD1 (6 bases). CDR3 loop: CASRNDRLNTEAFF. The CDR3 DNA reads as TGTGCCAGCAGAAACGACAGGTTGAACACTGAAGCTTTCTTT.